Listed below are T cell receptor beta chains from one sample, sequenced in a study of PD-1 blockade in mismatch repair-deficient tumors. Libraries were prepared by immunoSEQ multiplex PCR; TCRdb keeps only in-frame clonotypes and omits some of them. The sample carries over 15,000 clones, roughly 84% recorded once. The sequences come from PBMCs, collected before pembrolizumab treatment. These receptors originate from an adult with mismatch repair-deficient cancer. CDR3s include the opening cysteine and the closing phenylalanine or tryptophan. A D gene is named only where the DNA matches it firmly. Only some rows state a clone size, as once, few, many or a class for expanded clones.

CDR3 DNA,CDR3 protein,D gene,V gene,J gene,clone size
TGTGCCAGCAACGAGGTCTCCTACGAGCAGTACTTC,CASNEVSYEQYF,.,TRBV2,TRBJ2-7,.
TGCGCCAGCCGAGGACTAGCGGGGAACAATGAGCAGTTCTTC,CASRGLAGNNEQFF,TRBD2,TRBV10-2,TRBJ2-1,.
TGTGCCAGCAGACCTCGAGGCAGGGTATCCTACGAGCAGTACTTC,CASRPRGRVSYEQYF,.,TRBV6-1,TRBJ2-7,.
TGTGCCAGCAGCTTAGCGCTTCAGGGGGCTGGCACCGGGGAGCTGTTTTTT,CASSLALQGAGTGELFF,TRBD1,TRBV7-9,TRBJ2-2,once
TGTGCCAGCAGCTTACCCCGACTAGCGGGAGACGAGCAGTACTTC,CASSLPRLAGDEQYF,TRBD2,TRBV11-2,TRBJ2-7,.
TGTGCCAGTAGTACGCCGGGACGGAAGGAAAGCAATCAGCCCCAGCATTTT,CASSTPGRKESNQPQHF,.,TRBV19,TRBJ1-5,.
TGTGCCAGTAGTATATCGCCCGGAGGTCGGCAGGGAGGCTACGAGCAGTACTTC,CASSISPGGRQGGYEQYF,.,TRBV19,TRBJ2-7,.
TGTGCCAGCAGCGTAGGGGGAGACACTGAAGCTTTCTTT,CASSVGGDTEAFF,.,TRBV9,TRBJ1-1,.
TGTGCCAGCAGCTTGGGGGCCGGGGGATCTGGAAACACCATATATTTT,CASSLGAGGSGNTIYF,.,TRBV5-6,TRBJ1-3,.
TGTGCCAGCAGCTCCCTCGGGGGCGCGGACACTGAAGCTTTCTTT,CASSSLGGADTEAFF,.,TRBV14,TRBJ1-1,.
TGTGCCAGCAGTGACCAGCCACTGGGCCAAGCTTTCTTT,CASSDQPLGQAFF,.,TRBV6-4,TRBJ1-1,.
TGTGCCAGCAGCTTATCTCGGGACGGCTACACCTTC,CASSLSRDGYTF,.,TRBV7-9,TRBJ1-2,.
TGTGCCACAACCAGGGGGGGAAATGAGCAGTTCTTC,CATTRGGNEQFF,.,TRBV5-5,TRBJ2-1,.
TGTGCCAGCAGCTTAGTTGTGGGGGGGAATTACGAGCAGTACTTC,CASSLVVGGNYEQYF,TRBD2,TRBV7-2,TRBJ2-7,once
TGTGCCAGCAGGTTGTATCGGGACAGGGTGGGGATCATTAACACTGAAGCTTTCTTT,CASRLYRDRVGIINTEAFF,TRBD1,TRBV28,TRBJ1-1,.
TGTGCCAGCAGCCCCTACATTGGGACTAGCGGGACCACCAAAAACATTCAGTACTTC,CASSPYIGTSGTTKNIQYF,TRBD2,TRBV7-2,TRBJ2-4,.
TGTGCCAGCCTGGGCGCGAGGGACACCGGGGAGCTGTTTTTT,CASLGARDTGELFF,.,TRBV28,TRBJ2-2,.
TGTGCCAGCAGCCCCCGGACGGGATCCCCCTACGAGCAGTACTTC,CASSPRTGSPYEQYF,.,TRBV7-9,TRBJ2-7,few
TGTGCCTGGAGTGTATCTGGCGGCGGCAGACGGTACGAGCAGTACTTC,CAWSVSGGGRRYEQYF,.,TRBV30,TRBJ2-7,.
TGTGCCAGCAGACTAAGAAGTGGGACCTACGAGCAGTACTTC,CASRLRSGTYEQYF,.,TRBV28,TRBJ2-7,.
TGCGCCAGCAGCAGGGGGCTAATCTACAATGAGCAGTTCTTC,CASSRGLIYNEQFF,TRBD1,TRBV5-1,TRBJ2-1,.
TGTGCCAGCTCCCCCAAGACAGACAGCGGCACTGAAGCTTTCTTT,CASSPKTDSGTEAFF,.,TRBV18,TRBJ1-1,.
TGCAGCGGACAAGCAGGGTCGCACCAAGAGACCCAGTACTTC,CSGQAGSHQETQYF,.,TRBV29-1,TRBJ2-5,.
TGTGCCAGCAGTGATTCTTCAGGCGGAGACGAGCAGTACTTC,CASSDSSGGDEQYF,.,TRBV25-1,TRBJ2-7,.
TGTGCCTGGAGGCTAGCGGGAGTTAATGAGCAGTTCTTC,CAWRLAGVNEQFF,TRBD2,TRBV30,TRBJ2-1,.
TGTGCCAGCAGTTACCCCCCGGGACAGGGTATTCAGACCCAGTACTTC,CASSYPPGQGIQTQYF,TRBD1,TRBV6-6,TRBJ2-5,.
TGCGCCAGCAGTGCTAATGGAAACACCATATATTTT,CASSANGNTIYF,.,TRBV10-1,TRBJ1-3,few
TGTGCCAGCAGTGGGACACTCAGCACAGATACGCAGTATTTT,CASSGTLSTDTQYF,.,TRBV6-6,TRBJ2-3,.
TGTGCAAGTCGCTTAGTGTCGGTACAAAAGCGGGAGTGCGTTGGGGAGACCCAGTACTTC,CASRLVSVQKRECVGETQYF,.,TRBV12-2,TRBJ2-5,.
TGCGCCAGCAGCCAAGACCCCCCGGGAGGCAATCAGCCCCAGCATTTT,CASSQDPPGGNQPQHF,.,TRBV4-1,TRBJ1-5,once
TGTGCCAGCTCACCACGGCAGGGCGAGGGGGAGCAGTTCTTC,CASSPRQGEGEQFF,.,TRBV18,TRBJ2-1,.
TGTGCCAGCAGCCCCCCGGGAGCCTCCGGAGGGGGCTATGGCTACACCTTC,CASSPPGASGGGYGYTF,.,TRBV5-4,TRBJ1-2,once
TGCAGCGTTGAAGATTGGGAGGGAACAGATACGCAGTATTTT,CSVEDWEGTDTQYF,TRBD2,TRBV29-1,TRBJ2-3,.
TGTGCCAGCAGCCCTACAAGGGGACAAGCGGTCGAGCAGTACTTC,CASSPTRGQAVEQYF,.,TRBV11-2,TRBJ2-7,.
TGTGCCAGCAGTTCCCCTATAGCGGGAGAAACAGATACGCAGTATTTT,CASSSPIAGETDTQYF,TRBD2,TRBV28,TRBJ2-3,.
TGTGCCAGCAGCTTTACAGGGGAGTACAATGAGCAGTTCTTC,CASSFTGEYNEQFF,TRBD1,TRBV11-3,TRBJ2-1,.
TGCAGCGTTGACAGGGGTGAAGATACGCAGTATTTT,CSVDRGEDTQYF,.,TRBV29-1,TRBJ2-3,.
TGTGCCAGCGGTAACATGGGGGGCGAGCAGTACTTC,CASGNMGGEQYF,.,TRBV27,TRBJ2-7,.
TGTGCCAGCAGCTTAGGTACAGGGGGTACCCAAGAGACCCAGTACTTC,CASSLGTGGTQETQYF,TRBD1,TRBV7-9,TRBJ2-5,.
TGTGCCAGCAGCCAAGTGGTCGACAGATCCAACTATGGCTACACCTTC,CASSQVVDRSNYGYTF,.,TRBV14,TRBJ1-2,.
TGTGCCAGCAGCGCGGCCGACGGGGAGCTGTTTTTT,CASSAADGELFF,.,TRBV6-5,TRBJ2-2,.
TGTGCCAGCAGCTTAGCGCAGCTGGGAGGACTAGCAATTTTTGAGCAGTTCTTC,CASSLAQLGGLAIFEQFF,TRBD2,TRBV7-2,TRBJ2-1,.
TGTGCCAGCAGTGCAACGGTCACAGATACGCAGTATTTT,CASSATVTDTQYF,.,TRBV6-4,TRBJ2-3,.
TGTGCCAGCCGCTCGGGGGGCAAGTCTTTCTTT,CASRSGGKSFF,.,TRBV6-5,TRBJ1-1,.
TGTGCCAGCAGTGACTCCAGCACCGGGGAGCTGTTTTTT,CASSDSSTGELFF,.,TRBV6-4,TRBJ2-2,.
TGTGCCAGCAGTGGGACTAGCGACGTTGACACCGGGGAGCTGTTTTTT,CASSGTSDVDTGELFF,TRBD2,TRBV28,TRBJ2-2,large
TGTGCCAGCAGTGCTACCGGGAGCACAGATACGCAGTATTTT,CASSATGSTDTQYF,.,TRBV6-4,TRBJ2-3,once
TGCGCCAGCAGCTTTACTAGCGGGGGAACAACAGATACGCAGTATTTT,CASSFTSGGTTDTQYF,TRBD2,TRBV5-1,TRBJ2-3,.
TGTGCCAGCAGTCCTGCCCGGGCCCGCCTAGGGAATGAGCAGTTCTTC,CASSPARARLGNEQFF,.,TRBV28,TRBJ2-1,.
TGTGCCAGCAGTTCCCTAGCGGGAGACGGCACCGGGGAGCTGTTTTTT,CASSSLAGDGTGELFF,TRBD2,TRBV27,TRBJ2-2,.
TGCGCCAGCAGCCAAGGCCCCGGCGGGTCGGCTGGAAACACCATATATTTT,CASSQGPGGSAGNTIYF,.,TRBV4-1,TRBJ1-3,.
TGTGCCAGCAGCCGTCGGGACAGTTCCCCCTCCTACGAGCAGTACTTC,CASSRRDSSPSYEQYF,TRBD1,TRBV27,TRBJ2-7,.
TGTGCCAGCAGTAAGCGGGTGTGGGAAGCCAAAAACATTCAGTACTTC,CASSKRVWEAKNIQYF,.,TRBV28,TRBJ2-4,.
TGTGCCAGCAGCTCCCCGACAGGGTGGTGGGCGAACTATGGCTACACCTTC,CASSSPTGWWANYGYTF,TRBD1,TRBV9,TRBJ1-2,.
TGCGCCAGCAGCCAAGAGCGGGAGGGCCCAGATACGCAGTATTTT,CASSQEREGPDTQYF,TRBD2,TRBV4-3,TRBJ2-3,.
TGTGCCAGCAGCTTGGGGCTAGCGCTTGGGACCCAGTACTTC,CASSLGLALGTQYF,.,TRBV6-6,TRBJ2-5,.
TGTGCCAGCAGCTTGTTTTCCCCTAGCTCCTACAATGAGCAGTTCTTC,CASSLFSPSSYNEQFF,.,TRBV11-2,TRBJ2-1,.
TGTGCCAGCAGCCGACTCGGCGGATACTACTACGAGCAGTACTTC,CASSRLGGYYYEQYF,.,TRBV7-9,TRBJ2-7,.
TGTGCCAGCAGCTCTAAAACAGGGCCCCTCTACGAGCAGTACTTC,CASSSKTGPLYEQYF,.,TRBV7-9,TRBJ2-7,.